The 16 T cell receptor beta chains reported below all come from one sample, sequenced in a study of blood T cell repertoires in COVID-19 (dated by TCRdb to the early 2020s). The library was built by means of the immunoSEQ multiplex PCR assay. TCRdb holds this immuneACCESS table with in-frame rearrangements only. Some clones are missing; in checked studies, unresolved V genes explain under half, and the rest has no known cause. In this sample the table shows 110,000 to 150,000 clones, about 80% of which occur a single time. In total, the top ten clones hold roughly 8.6% of the sample. The sample comprised peripheral blood. The receptors stem from an elderly woman in a cohort sampled during active or convalescent COVID-19.

The chain combines TRBV30 with TRBJ2-5; possible D gene TRBD2, 6 bases. The V and J ends lost 5 bases and 7 bases respectively, with 17 bases between them. CDR1 is GTSNPN, CDR2 SVGIG, per germline (reference sequence). The length of the CDR3 is 13 residues. The CDR3 nucleotides read TGTGCCTGGGGACCGACAGAAGCGGGGACCCAGTACTTC. It encodes CAWGPTEAGTQYF.

This sequence joins TRBV11-3 and TRBJ2-3, with 9 bases aligning to TRBD2. With V trimmed by 2 bases and J by 4 bases, 7 bases remained unmatched. Germline V gene lookup returns CDR1 SGHNT and CDR2 YENEEA. The CDR3 has 16 residues. The CDR3 here is CASSLNSGGFADTQYF. For the CDR3, the DNA is TGTGCCAGCAGCTTAAATAGCGGGGGTTTTGCAGATACGCAGTATTTT.

The chain links TRBV7-6 to TRBJ2-5; 11 bases align to TRBD2. Germline loops: CDR1 SGHVS, CDR2 FNYEAQ. Germline trimming cut 5 bases from V and 1 base from J; bases unmatched to any gene: 3. This CDR3 is built from 15 residues. CDR3 loop: CASSGLAGRQETQYF. The CDR3 DNA is TGTGCCAGCAGCGGACTAGCGGGCCGCCAAGAGACCCAGTACTTC.

The rearrangement joins TRBV18 to TRBJ2-5; D might be TRBD1 (6 bases). V shed 1 base and J shed 2 bases, with 17 bases lying between them. This CDR3 is 17 amino acids long. Germline loops: CDR1 KGHSH, CDR2 LQKENI. The CDR3 region is CASSPQGVVGAQETQYF. DNA for the CDR3: TGTGCCAGCTCACCACAGGGGGTTGTGGGGGCTCAAGAGACCCAGTACTTC. Using reference TRBV18 and TRBJ2-5 for the parts outside the CDR3, the full variable domain is NAGVMQNPRHLVRRRGQEARLRCSPMKGHSHVYWYRQLPEEGLKFMVYLQKENIIDESGMPKERFSAEFPKEGPSILRIQQVVRGDSAAYFCASSPQGVVGAQETQYFGPGTRLLVL.

The V and J genes are TRBV19 and TRBJ1-2; D call uncertain. This CDR3 spans 15 amino acids. Germline V gene data show CDR1 as LNHDA and CDR2 as SQIVND (reference sequence). V was pared by 7 bases and J by 4 bases, with 19 bases between. The CDR3 here is CASIIRGGKSYGYTF. The CDR3 coding sequence is TGTGCCAGTATCATACGCGGCGGCAAAAGCTATGGCTACACCTTC.

The CDR3 sequence is CASSPRWGQANTEAFF. The CDR3 coding sequence is TGTGCCAGCTCACCTCGATGGGGACAGGCGAACACTGAAGCTTTCTTT. The chain has TRBV18 and TRBJ1-1; TRBD1 aligns across 8 bases. The germline V gene has CDR1 KGHSH and CDR2 LQKENI. V was clipped by 3 bases and J by 1 base; unmatched bases: 7. The CDR3 is 16 amino acids.

The genes are TRBV24-1 and TRBJ2-5; 11 bases agree with TRBD2. The CDR3 runs to 20 residues. The V and J ends lost 2 bases and 4 bases, in that order; junction bases with no gene match: 17. Germline V gene lookup returns CDR1 KGHDR and CDR2 SFDVKD. The CDR3 nucleotides are TGTGCCACCAGTGATTCGACAGGGACAATTAGCGGGGGGGCCATAGAGACCCAGTACTTC. This codes for CATSDSTGTISGGAIETQYF.

This chain uses TRBV18 with TRBJ2-1; TRBD1 matches at 8 bases. The germline V gene has CDR1 KGHSH and CDR2 LQKENI. The V gene end was trimmed by 2 bases and the J gene end by 6 bases; junction bases not matched to a gene: 3. The CDR3 spans 14 residues. The chain's CDR3 is CASSPRTGINEQFF. The CDR3 DNA reads TGTGCCAGCTCACCAAGGACAGGGATCAATGAGCAGTTCTTC.

Here the CDR3 reads CSVEVLDRVTF. The CDR3 DNA reads TGCAGCGTTGAAGTCCTGGACAGGGTTACCTTC. This chain links TRBV29-1 with TRBJ1-2; 8 nucleotides align to TRBD1. This CDR3 is 11 amino acids long. Germline trimming cut 1 base from V and 14 bases from J; bases unmatched to any gene: 6. Germline V gene lookup returns CDR1 SQVTM and CDR2 ANQGSEA.

This clone was observed a few times. The chain links TRBV4-1 to TRBJ2-5; 12 positions match TRBD1. The V gene's germline CDR1 is MGHRA and CDR2 YSYEKL. The CDR3 is made up of 16 amino acids. The ends lost 4 bases at V and 4 bases at J; junction bases unmatched: 7. CDR3: CASSPGGQGAGETQYF. The CDR3 nucleotides read TGCGCCAGCAGCCCAGGGGGACAGGGGGCAGGAGAGACCCAGTACTTC.

The chain couples TRBV5-6 to TRBJ1-5; maybe TRBD1 (5 bases). Trimming shortened V by 1 base and J by 7 bases, and 18 bases separated the two germline ends. The CDR3 has 16 amino acids. Germline lookup yields CDR1 SGHDT and CDR2 YYEEEE. This CDR3 is CASSLRGARTKQPQHF. The DNA of the CDR3 is TGTGCCAGCAGCTTGAGAGGGGCACGGACTAAGCAGCCCCAGCATTTT.

The V call is TRBV4-3, the J call TRBJ1-4; 8 positions agree with TRBD1. Germline V gene lookup returns CDR1 LGHNA and CDR2 YSLEER. The junction had 16 bases not matched to a gene; V was cut back by 1 base and J by 0 bases. The CDR3 runs to 21 residues. CDR3 nucleotides: TGCGCCAGCAGCCAAGTTGTTCCCCGCGGGACAGGATATGCAACTAATGAAAAACTGTTTTTT. Its protein product is CASSQVVPRGTGYATNEKLFF.

The V call is TRBV9, the J call TRBJ2-2; 9 bases line up with TRBD1. This CDR3 has 17 residues. Unmatched junction bases numbered 8, after V lost 0 bases and J lost 5 bases. The germline V gene encodes CDR1 SGDLS and CDR2 YYNGEE. The CDR3 nucleotides are TGTGCCAGCAGCGTAGAACAGGGGGCGTCATTTACCGGGGAGCTGTTTTTT. Its protein product is CASSVEQGASFTGELFF.

V usage is TRBV28 and J usage is TRBJ1-4; TRBD1 might be the D (5 bases). Germline V gene data show CDR1 as MDHEN and CDR2 as SYDVKM. There are 14 residues in the CDR3. The V and J ends lost 2 bases and 8 bases respectively, with 12 bases between them. CDR3 bases: TGTGCCAGCAGTTTACCAGGGTTTGGCGAAAAACTGTTTTTT. It is translated as CASSLPGFGEKLFF.

The CDR3 protein is CASSQEGPAAGGAYEQYF. For the CDR3, the DNA is TGCGCCAGCAGCCAAGAAGGTCCTGCAGCGGGGGGTGCCTACGAGCAGTACTTC. V is TRBV4-1 and J is TRBJ2-7, with 9 nucleotides matching TRBD2. This CDR3 region has 18 residues. V shed 0 bases and J 2 bases; nucleotides not matched to a gene: 11. CDR1 and CDR2 (germline): MGHRA, YSYEKL.

The chain links TRBV6-1 to TRBJ2-7; 8 bases fit TRBD2. The V gene end was trimmed by 4 bases and the J gene end by 4 bases; junction bases not matched to a gene: 12. The CDR3 sequence is 16 residues long. The germline V gene encodes CDR1 MNHNS and CDR2 SASEGT. This chain's CDR3 is CASSGAQVTGGYEQYV. Here the CDR3 DNA reads TGTGCCAGCAGTGGGGCCCAGGTGACGGGGGGGTACGAGCAGTACGTC.